These 24 T cell receptor beta chains were all obtained from the same sample, sequenced in a study of radiotherapy plus CTLA-4 blockade in lung cancer. Clones were read by immunoSEQ multiplex PCR, and TCRdb kept only the in-frame ones, dropping some. This table has about 95,000 clones, about four fifths appearing once. Material: peripheral blood, obtained from a patient treated with radiotherapy plus ipilimumab. All receptors come from a human donor with non-small cell lung cancer who had stable disease on radiotherapy plus ipilimumab.

V and J are TRBV27 and TRBJ2-7; D may be TRBD2 (6 bases). Trimming removed 6 bases from V and 2 bases from J, with 14 bases in between. The CDR3 runs 14 residues. Per germline, CDR1 MNHEY and CDR2 SMNVEV (reference sequence). The CDR3 protein is CASSRRVPPYEQYF. The CDR3 DNA sequence: TGTGCCAGCAGCAGGAGGGTCCCTCCCTACGAGCAGTACTTC.

V usage is TRBV7-6 and J usage is TRBJ2-7; D is perhaps TRBD1 (6 bases). The CDR3 runs 14 residues. The V gene's germline CDR1 is SGHVS and CDR2 FNYEAQ. V was trimmed by 2 bases and J by 6 bases, leaving 14 bases between them. The CDR3 here is CASSLSGGIGEQYF. CDR3 bases: TGTGCCAGCAGCTTATCTGGGGGCATAGGCGAGCAGTACTTC.

This clone was seen a few times. V is TRBV18 and J is TRBJ2-7, with TRBD1 as a possible D gene (6 bases). The CDR3 is 13 amino acids. The germline gives CDR1 KGHSH, CDR2 LQKENI. Trimming stripped 6 bases from V and 4 bases from J, with 13 bases between. CDR3 protein: CASSRDKGYEQYF. CDR3 bases: TGTGCCAGCTCCCGGGACAAAGGATACGAGCAGTACTTC.

The chain is built from TRBV19 and TRBJ1-1; D is uncertain. V lost 3 bases to trimming and J lost 3 bases, with 8 bases between them. Germline V gene lookup returns CDR1 LNHDA and CDR2 SQIVND (reference sequence). This CDR3 is built from 13 residues. The CDR3 bases are TGTGCCAGTAGTATGTTCTCGGACACTGAAGCTTTCTTT. Amino acids: CASSMFSDTEAFF.

This clone was seen only once. V gene TRBV5-1 combines with J gene TRBJ2-5; 16 bases agree with TRBD2. Judging by the DNA end, TRBJ2-7 fits better; the J call may be wrong. CDR1 is SGHRS, CDR2 YFSETQ, per germline. The CDR3 contains 17 residues. In DNA form, the CDR3 reads TGCGCCAGCAGTCAGGGACTAGCGGGAGGGCAAACGTACGAGCAGTACTTC. This sequence encodes CASSQGLAGGQTYEQYF.

This clone was picked up a small number of times. The rearrangement links TRBV4-2 to TRBJ1-5; 7 positions match TRBD1. J gave up 5 bases and V 0 bases, and 1 base lay outside the gene matches. Germline V gene lookup returns CDR1 LGHNA and CDR2 YNFKEQ. CDR3 length equals 14 residues. In nucleotides, the CDR3 is TGTGCCAGCAGCCAAGACAGGGGGGATCAGCCCCAGCATTTT. Its translation: CASSQDRGDQPQHF.

The chain carries TRBV7-3 and TRBJ1-4; TRBD1 aligns across 8 bases. Germline assignment: CDR1 SGHTA and CDR2 FQGTGA. The CDR3 is 15 residues long. Trimming at V came to 2 bases and at J to 5 bases, leaving 4 bases not matched to a gene. CDR3 DNA: TGTGCCAGCAGCTTAGGACAGGGACTAAATGAAAAACTGTTTTTT. Translated, it gives CASSLGQGLNEKLFF.

V is TRBV7-6 and J is TRBJ2-7, with TRBD2 matching 8 bases. Losses at the gene ends were 5 bases for V and 0 bases for J; bases not matched to a gene: 9. CDR1 is SGHVS, CDR2 FNYEAQ, per germline. The CDR3 contains 16 residues. CDR3 DNA: TGTGCCAGCAGCCCTAAACGACTAGCGAGCTCCTACGAGCAGTACTTC. It specifies CASSPKRLASSYEQYF.

The V gene is TRBV27, the J gene TRBJ1-2; D gene ambiguous. The CDR3 runs to 14 residues. The V gene's germline CDR1 is MNHEY and CDR2 SMNVEV (reference sequence). V lost 5 bases and J 6 bases, leaving 16 bases between the germline ends. CDR3: CASSKSPAGDGYTF. The CDR3 DNA follows: TGTGCCAGCAGTAAAAGCCCGGCCGGGGATGGCTACACCTTC.

This chain links TRBV10-2 with TRBJ1-2; D possibly corresponds to TRBD1 (6 bases). This CDR3 region has 12 residues. V lost 6 bases, J lost 8 bases, and 13 bases lay in between. Germline values: CDR1 WSHSY, CDR2 SAAADI. CDR3 nucleotide sequence: TGCGCCAGCAGACAGGGCGAGGGGGGCTACACCTTC. Encoded protein: CASRQGEGGYTF.

The chain joins TRBV7-9 to TRBJ2-3; 16 positions match TRBD2. J lost 2 bases, V lost 3 bases, and 2 bases had no gene match. The CDR3 spans 17 residues. Germline-derived CDR1 and CDR2 are SEHNR and FQNEAQ (reference sequence). CDR3 sequence (DNA): TGTGCCAGCAGCTTCGGGACTAGCGGGAGGGACACAGATACGCAGTATTTT. It yields the protein CASSFGTSGRDTDTQYF.

The chain links TRBV5-5 to TRBJ2-3; 8 bases fit TRBD2. The CDR3 extends over 16 amino acids. Germline CDR1 SGHKS, CDR2 YYEKEE (reference sequence). V lost 6 bases, J lost 0 bases, and 9 bases stayed unmatched. The CDR3 DNA sequence: TGTGCCAGCACTCTGGTGATAGCGGGGAGCACAGATACGCAGTATTTT. Translation gives CASTLVIAGSTDTQYF.

The chain uses TRBV6-6 and TRBJ1-2; D is unresolved. This CDR3 has 14 residues. The ends were cut back, 2 bases at V and 4 bases at J, with 11 bases in the middle. Germline V gives CDR1 MNHNY, CDR2 SVGAGI (reference sequence). CDR3 in amino acids: CASSYRSTVYGYTF. The CDR3 nucleotides are TGTGCCAGCAGTTACAGGTCCACAGTCTATGGCTACACCTTC.

The chain is built from TRBV6-5 and TRBJ1-4, with D possibly being TRBD1 (6 bases). The CDR3 length is 15 residues. V was shortened by 4 bases and J by 5 bases, with 14 bases between the two germline ends. Germline CDR1 reads MNHEY; CDR2 reads SVGAGI. This CDR3 reads CASSSRAGGNEKLFF. As DNA, the CDR3 is TGTGCCAGCAGTTCAAGGGCCGGGGGCAATGAAAAACTGTTTTTT.

J is TRBJ2-1 and V is TRBV19; TRBD2 aligns across 9 bases. V shed 3 bases, J shed 0 bases, and the junction held 9 bases outside the gene matches. The CDR3 spans 18 residues. Germline-derived CDR1 and CDR2 are LNHDA and SQIVND (reference sequence). The CDR3 nucleotides read TGTGCCAGTAGTATCGGTAGCGGGAGATGGAGCTCCTACAATGAGCAGTTCTTC. Translated, it gives CASSIGSGRWSSYNEQFF.

The rearrangement joins TRBV6-5 to TRBJ2-1, with TRBD2 matching 7 bases. From germline, CDR1 is MNHEY and CDR2 SVGAGI. The CDR3 runs to 12 residues. V was clipped by 6 bases and J by 10 bases; unmatched bases: 6. This chain's CDR3 is CASSLRGLEQFF. The CDR3 coding sequence is TGTGCCAGCAGCCTTAGGGGACTAGAGCAGTTCTTC.

V is TRBV9 and J is TRBJ2-3; 10 positions agree with TRBD1. Germline CDR1 reads SGDLS; CDR2 reads YYNGEE. The CDR3 extends over 16 amino acids. J lost 5 bases, V lost 1 base, and 7 bases had no gene match. The CDR3, as DNA: TGTGCCAGCAGCGTAAGACAGGGGGCTAATGTAGATACGCAGTATTTT. This encodes CASSVRQGANVDTQYF.

The V and J genes are TRBV7-2 and TRBJ2-1; 7 nucleotides line up with TRBD1. The CDR3 spans 15 residues. CDR1 and CDR2 (germline): SGHTA, FQGNSA. V shed 4 bases, J shed 3 bases, and the junction held 6 bases outside the gene matches. This CDR3 is CASSWDSRSYNEQFF. The DNA for the CDR3 is TGTGCCAGCAGCTGGGACAGTCGGAGCTACAATGAGCAGTTCTTC.

The chain joins TRBV2 to TRBJ1-6; 7 bases match TRBD1. CDR3 size: 18 residues. Germline V lookup: CDR1 SNHLY, CDR2 FYNNEI. V shed 6 bases, J shed 4 bases, and the junction held 15 bases outside the gene matches. CDR3 loop: CASSRTGPGVGYNSPLHF. The CDR3 DNA sequence: TGTGCCAGCAGCAGGACAGGTCCCGGGGTTGGGTATAATTCACCCCTCCACTTT.

The chain recombines TRBV5-1 with TRBJ2-3, with 12 bases matching TRBD2. CDR1 and CDR2 from the germline V gene are SGHRS and YFSETQ. CDR3 length equals 15 residues. V shed 1 base, J shed 4 bases, and the junction held 1 base outside the gene matches. CDR3 coding DNA: TGCGCCAGCAGCTTGACTAGCGGGAGGCCAGATACGCAGTATTTT. Amino acids: CASSLTSGRPDTQYF.

CDR3 in amino acids: CASSFGGYEQYF. DNA for the CDR3: TGTGCCAGCAGCTTCGGGGGTTACGAGCAGTACTTC. This chain links TRBV13 with TRBJ2-7; TRBD2 might be the D (6 bases). Germline lookup yields CDR1 PRHDT and CDR2 FYEKMQ (reference sequence). CDR3 length: 12 amino acids. Trimming removed 3 bases at V and 4 bases at J, with 7 bases between.

This chain links TRBV6-6 with TRBJ1-1; D is unresolved. CDR1 is MNHNY and CDR2 is SVGAGI in the germline V gene (reference sequence). V was cut by 0 bases and J by 6 bases, with 5 bases left in between. This CDR3 has 12 amino acids. The CDR3 sequence: CASSYSVAEAFF. In nucleotides, the CDR3 is TGTGCCAGCAGTTACTCCGTGGCTGAAGCTTTCTTT.

The chain carries TRBV5-4 and TRBJ2-7; D gene unclear. The V and J ends lost 3 bases and 7 bases respectively, with 17 bases between them. The CDR3 runs 14 residues. The germline CDR1 and CDR2 sequences are SGHNT and YYREEE (reference sequence). The CDR3 DNA reads TGTGCCAGCAGCTACTCACGAACTACGAGGGAGCAGTACTTC. It encodes CASSYSRTTREQYF. The full variable domain, rest sourced from reference TRBV5-4 and TRBJ2-7, is ETGVTQSPTHLIKTRGQQVTLRCSSQSGHNTVSWYQQALGQGPQFIFQYYREEENGRGNFPPRFSGLQFPNYSSELNVNALELDDSALYLCASSYSRTTREQYFGPGTRLTVT.

This chain joins TRBV7-2 and TRBJ1-5; TRBD1 is a possible D gene (5 bases). The length of the CDR3 is 16 residues. Germline-derived CDR1 and CDR2 are SGHTA and FQGNSA. Trimming removed 4 bases at V and 1 base at J, with 14 bases between. The CDR3 is CASSSQVGTSNQPQHF. Here the CDR3 DNA reads TGTGCCAGCAGCTCCCAGGTAGGGACGAGCAATCAGCCCCAGCATTTT.